This T cell receptor beta chain was recovered during a study of OX40 agonist ivuxolimab in advanced cancers. Some background on the complete study: The costimulatory receptor OX40 (CD134) was targeted by ivuxolimab, a fully human IgG2 agonistic monoclonal antibody. Prior anti-PD-1, anti-PD-L1 or anti-CTLA-4 therapy was permitted, and approximately 41% of dose-escalation patients had received checkpoint inhibitors. In the dose-escalation cohort, 82.7% of patients were male, and the mean age was approximately 60 years, with a range of about 23 to 85. Partial responses occurred in three dose-escalation patients: two with cutaneous melanoma and one with hepatocellular carcinoma. Intravenous ivuxolimab was administered to patients every 2 weeks at six dose levels: 0.01, 0.1, 0.3, 1.5, 3 and 10 mg/kg. The point of sequencing TCRbeta in the periphery was to test whether ivuxolimab changed TCR sequence diversity and drove clonal T-cell expansion. Among the 52 dose-escalation patients, some 19 had hepatocellular carcinoma, 15 or so melanoma, 9 renal cell carcinoma and 9 head and neck cancer. The monotherapy dose-escalation portion (N = 52 patients) of the phase I ivuxolimab trial is reported in the paper. Beyond this particular receptor, the publication reports: In partial responders in the 0.1-3.0 mg/kg groups, normalized peripheral clonal expansion was found to be among the lowest, especially among CD8+ T cells. At doses of 0.1 to 3.0 mg/kg, clonal expansion of both CD4+ and CD8+ T cells in blood was seen between baseline and week 6. Low levels of normalized T-cell clonal expansion were also seen in some nonresponding patients. After ivuxolimab, more expanded clones were found on average in CD8+ T cells than in CD4+ T cells. The antigen specificity of the clonally expanded peripheral T cells was not determined.

To sequence the TCRbeta CDR3 region, genomic DNA was isolated from the sorted cells. The immunoSEQ Assay was used for sequencing of TCRbeta CDR3 regions. TCRdb took this table from immuneACCESS and kept in-frame rearrangements with V and J called. Such tables lack part of the clones; where checked against another copy, unresolved V genes explain under half of the gap, and the rest is unexplained. The table for this sample lists around 110,000 clones; 75% to 95% of them were counted only once. The ten largest clones represent 0.48% of the sample. This clone was recorded a few times. Its antigen target is currently unknown. Base qualities are not at hand, and no much larger clone is one base apart. The trial excluded patients who had a history of autoimmune disease or were on systemic immunosuppression. Peripheral blood for TCR sequencing was drawn from every dose cohort at baseline, at cycle 4 day 1 and at cycle 7 day 1. The samples were drawn from a first-in-human, open-label, multicenter phase I dose-escalation trial of ivuxolimab. Adults with locally advanced or metastatic head and neck squamous cell, hepatocellular, melanoma or renal cell carcinoma were enrolled in the trial. Before TCR sequencing, CD4+ T cells and CD8+ T cells from peripheral blood were sorted into separate populations.

The sequencing used CD4+ or CD8+ T cells sorted from blood, collected in a trial of the OX40 agonist ivuxolimab. This TCR came from an adult with an advanced solid tumor such as melanoma, head and neck, liver or kidney cancer.

The CDR3 corresponds to CASSTLRVSGANVLTF. The sequence in DNA is TGTGCCAGCAGCACCCTCAGGGTCTCTGGGGCCAACGTCCTGACTTTC. This receptor chain uses TRBV7-2 and TRBJ2-6; TRBD1 is perhaps the D gene, given 5 matching bases. CDR1 and CDR2, per the germline V gene, are SGHTA and FQGNSA. V is shortened by 5 bases, J by 0 bases, and the region joining them spans 11 bases. The CDR3 goes from the cysteine to the phenylalanine over 16 residues. This entry keeps only the CDR3 DNA: 48 bases, framed from base 1.